This TCR beta chain derives from a study of T-cell reconstitution after alpha-beta-depleted transplantation in children. Study-level points and caveats: Several hundred expanded graft clones reportedly gave rise to the alpha-beta T cells present about two months after transplant. The main origin of T-cell counts and diversity one year after transplant was newly produced T cells. Where some patients showed high TCRbeta diversity at day 60, it came from recipient T cells and thymic progenitors that had survived.

Unique molecular identifiers were built into the TCRbeta library. TCRdb recomputed calls from the PCR reads with MiXCR, one row per CDR3 protein. The table records about 600,000 distinct CDR3 sequences, 13% of them present only once. This clonotype was counted a few times. Its target is unknown. The germline V gene encodes CDR1 LNHNV and CDR2 YYDKDF (reference sequence). The length of the CDR3 is 17 residues. V dropped 1 base and J dropped 9; count of bases not matched to a gene: 15. The chain is built from TRBV15 and TRBJ2-1; TRBD2 matches 7 bases. The material sequenced was PBMCs, mostly from graft donor cells, taken 360 days after TCRalphabeta/CD19-depleted stem cell transplant. This receptor was identified in a male patient aged 10 to 17 who had a stem cell transplant for acute myeloid leukemia, so the T cells may come from the graft donor. CDR3 protein: CATSRGASGAGYSEQFF. DNA of the CDR3: TGTGCCACCAGCAGAGGGGCTAGCGGTGCGGGATATAGTGAGCAGTTCTTC.